What follows are 22 T cell receptor beta chains derived from one specimen sequenced in a study of vaccination and CD4 T cells after COVID-19. With the Oncomine TCR Beta short-read assay, DNA from cultured CD4+ T cells was sequenced. TCRdb re-called the PCR reads through MiXCR, storing one row per CDR3 protein. The sample lists 9,000 to 15,000 distinct CDR3 sequences, roughly 58% seen once, with roughly 28% in the top ten. These TCRs' antigens remain unknown. Treatment denoted: roughly 11-day PBMC culture with coronavirus spike peptide pools or control peptides (ViraFEST assay). The sequenced material came from CD4+ T cells from blood, cultured in vitro. These receptors originate from a human donor who had recovered from COVID-19.

This chain connects TRBV5-6 to TRBJ2-5; D not certain. Trimming cost V 3 bases and J 6 bases, with 18 bases left between them. The V gene's germline CDR1 is SGHDT and CDR2 YYEEEE. This CDR3 region has 15 residues. In nucleotides, the CDR3 is TGTGCCAGCAGCTCAACCACGACCAGAAGACAGACCCAGTACTTC. As protein: CASSSTTTRRQTQYF.

This chain connects TRBV6-2 or TRBV6-3 to TRBJ2-3; 7 bases are shared with TRBD1. Looked up from germline, CDR1 is MNHEY and CDR2 is SVGEGT. V lost 0 bases, J lost 1 base, and 16 bases stayed unmatched. The CDR3 contains 20 residues. In DNA, the CDR3 is TGTGCCAGCAGTTACTCACCGACAGGGTATGGGGTATGGGGCACAGATACGCAGTATTTT. Its translation: CASSYSPTGYGVWGTDTQYF.

V gene TRBV6-1 combines with J gene TRBJ1-5; D is unresolved. CDR1 is MNHNS, CDR2 SASEGT, per germline. CDR3 length: 16 amino acids. V gave up 10 bases and J gave up 0 bases, with 19 bases separating them. The CDR3 coding sequence is TGTGCCACATTAAGGAATGGGTTGGATAGCAATCAGCCCCAGCATTTT. This encodes CATLRNGLDSNQPQHF.

This chain uses TRBV7-2 with TRBJ1-1, with a weak D call TRBD1 (5 bases). V lost 1 base and J lost 3, with 9 bases in between. The germline CDR1 and CDR2 sequences are SGHTA and FQGNSA. The CDR3 consists of 14 residues. The CDR3 sequence: CASSLVGGDTEAFF. CDR3 bases: TGTGCCAGCAGCTTAGTTGGGGGGGACACTGAAGCTTTCTTT. The full variable domain, completed using reference TRBV7-2 and TRBJ1-1, is GAGVSQSPSNKVTEKGKDVELRCDPISGHTALYWYRQSLGQGLEFLIYFQGNSAPDKSGLPSDRFSAERTGGSVSTLTIQRTQQEDSAVYLCASSLVGGDTEAFFGQGTRLTVV.

The gene calls are TRBV5-6 and TRBJ2-3; 12 positions match TRBD2. The CDR3 loop spans 16 amino acids. Per the germline V gene, CDR1 is SGHDT and CDR2 is YYEEEE. Losses at the gene ends were 5 bases for V and 2 bases for J; bases not matched to a gene: 6. The CDR3 sequence is CASSLWTSGITDTQYF. In DNA, the CDR3 is TGTGCCAGCAGTTTATGGACTAGCGGGATCACAGATACGCAGTATTTT.

The V gene is TRBV15, the J gene TRBJ1-2; D ambiguous. Looked up from germline, CDR1 is LNHNV and CDR2 is YYDKDF (reference sequence). CDR3 size: 16 residues. V lost 0 bases and J lost 5, with 16 bases in between. CDR3 region: CATSRDYAGVGYGYTF. DNA for the CDR3: TGTGCCACCAGCAGAGATTACGCGGGTGTAGGGTATGGCTACACCTTC.

By share of the sample, this clonotype is medium-sized. The rearrangement links TRBV24-1 to TRBJ2-5; 9 nucleotides agree with TRBD2. CDR1 is KGHDR, CDR2 SFDVKD, per germline. The ends lost 6 bases at V and 3 bases at J; junction bases unmatched: 10. The CDR3 extends over 16 amino acids. The CDR3 DNA is TGTGCCACCAGTCAGACGACTAGCGGTGCCGAAGAGACCCAGTACTTC. Translated, it gives CATSQTTSGAEETQYF.

The chain has TRBV7-2 and TRBJ1-1; D is undetermined. Germline V gene sequence: CDR1 SGHTA, CDR2 FQGNSA. The CDR3 length is 14 residues. The V end was cut by 2 bases, the J end by 4 bases, with 11 bases between. This chain's CDR3 is CASSLRVGLTEAFF. CDR3 bases: TGTGCCAGCAGCTTAAGAGTAGGGCTCACTGAAGCTTTCTTT.

The J gene is TRBJ2-1, the V gene TRBV7-3, with D unclear. The V gene's germline CDR1 is SGHTA and CDR2 FQGTGA. The CDR3 contains 16 residues. V was clipped by 5 bases and J by 1 base, with 15 bases between them. The CDR3 region is CASSPGPFLSYNEQFF. In DNA form, the CDR3 reads TGTGCCAGCAGCCCCGGACCGTTTCTTTCCTACAATGAGCAGTTCTTC.

The V and J genes are TRBV19 and TRBJ1-2, with D perhaps matching TRBD1 (5 bases). CDR3 size: 15 residues. The ends were cut back, 6 bases at V and 1 base at J, with 15 bases in the middle. The germline CDR1 and CDR2 sequences are LNHDA and SQIVND (reference sequence). Written as DNA, the CDR3 is TGTGCCAGTAGAAACTCAGGGCGGCGTAACTATGGCTACACCTTC. This codes for CASRNSGRRNYGYTF. Full variable domain (rest looked up from reference TRBV19 and TRBJ1-2): DGGITQSPKYLFRKEGQNVTLSCEQNLNHDAMYWYRQDPGQGLRLIYYSQIVNDFQKGDIAEGYSVSREKKESFPLTVTSAQKNPTAFYLCASRNSGRRNYGYTFGSGTRLTVV.

The chain uses TRBV23-1 and TRBJ2-7, with a weak D call TRBD2 (6 bases). TRBV23-1 has ORF status, its function being uncertain. Trimming pared 4 bases from V and 1 base from J, leaving 14 bases between. This CDR3 is built from 15 residues. The chain's CDR3 is CASSLSPGLSYEQYF. The CDR3 DNA follows: TGCGCCAGCAGTCTTTCCCCGGGACTTTCCTACGAGCAGTACTTC.

The chain is built from TRBV6-2 or TRBV6-3 and TRBJ1-1; D perhaps matches TRBD1 (6 bases). Germline values: CDR1 MNHEY, CDR2 SVGEGT. CDR3 length equals 16 residues. Trimming removed 0 bases at V and 7 bases at J, with 18 bases between. As DNA, the CDR3 is TGTGCCAGCAGTTACTCTGGCAGGGGAAGGGGCGGTGAAGCTTTCTTT. Amino acids: CASSYSGRGRGGEAFF.

V is TRBV20-1 and J is TRBJ2-2; a possible D gene is TRBD1 (7 bases). The germline V gene has CDR1 DFQATT and CDR2 SNEGSKA (reference sequence). There are 12 residues in the CDR3. V lost 5 bases to trimming and J lost 5 bases, with 9 bases between them. CDR3 bases: TGCAGTGCTGCGGGACAGACCGGGGAGCTGTTTTTT. Translation gives CSAAGQTGELFF.

The sample holds a few counts of this clonotype. V usage is TRBV20-1 and J usage is TRBJ1-2; D is undetermined. CDR1 is DFQATT, CDR2 SNEGSKA, per germline (reference sequence). The V gene lost 0 bases and the J gene lost 7 bases, with 9 bases spanning the gap. The CDR3 totals 12 residues. The CDR3 here is CSARDLNLGYTF. The CDR3, as DNA: TGCAGTGCTAGAGATCTAAATCTTGGCTACACCTTC.

J is TRBJ2-7 and V is TRBV6-2 or TRBV6-3, with D possibly being TRBD2 (6 bases). This CDR3 comprises 16 residues. From germline, CDR1 is MNHEY and CDR2 SVGEGT. V lost 3 bases to trimming and J lost 1 base, with 16 bases between them. CDR3 DNA sequence: TGTGCCAGCAGTTATACCAGCGGGCTGCTATCCTACGAGCAGTACTTC. It encodes CASSYTSGLLSYEQYF.

J is TRBJ1-2 and V is TRBV20-1, with 8 bases lining up with TRBD1. V dropped 7 bases and J dropped 9; count of bases not matched to a gene: 7. CDR3 size: 11 residues. The V gene's germline CDR1 is DFQATT and CDR2 SNEGSKA (reference sequence). The CDR3 spells CSVGTGNSYTF. CDR3 nucleotides: TGCAGTGTCGGGACAGGCAATAGCTACACCTTC.

This clonotype has a handful of counts. The chain uses TRBV19 and TRBJ1-5; TRBD1 agrees at 7 bases. Germline CDR1 and CDR2: LNHDA and SQIVND (reference sequence). The V gene end was trimmed by 5 bases and the J gene end by 3 bases; junction bases not matched to a gene: 7. The CDR3 is made up of 15 amino acids. The CDR3 DNA reads TGTGCCAGTAGTCCGACAGGGACGATCAATCAGCCCCAGCATTTT. Translation: CASSPTGTINQPQHF.

The chain couples TRBV19 to TRBJ1-3, with D maybe TRBD1 (5 bases). V shed 6 bases and J shed 0 bases, with 12 bases lying between them. The CDR3 totals 15 residues. Germline loops: CDR1 LNHDA, CDR2 SQIVND (reference sequence). In DNA form, the CDR3 reads TGTGCCAGTAGCTCCGAGGGGAGCTCTGGAAACACCATATATTTT. Translation: CASSSEGSSGNTIYF.

This sequence joins TRBV7-8 and TRBJ1-5; 7 positions agree with TRBD1. Germline V gene sequence: CDR1 SGHVS, CDR2 FQNEAQ. The CDR3 has 14 amino acids. V gave up 5 bases and J gave up 2 bases; unmatched junction bases: 3. This CDR3 is CASSADRGNQPQHF. CDR3 nucleotide sequence: TGTGCCAGCAGCGCCGACAGGGGCAATCAGCCCCAGCATTTT.

A few counts support this clonotype. The V call is TRBV7-2, the J call TRBJ2-1; tentatively, D is TRBD1 (6 bases). Germline loops: CDR1 SGHTA, CDR2 FQGNSA. The CDR3 is 14 residues long. V shed 2 bases and J shed 5 bases, with 10 bases lying between them. The DNA for the CDR3 is TGTGCCAGCAGCTTATTGGGACAAAACAATGAGCAGTTCTTC. Amino acids: CASSLLGQNNEQFF. The complete variable domain, with remaining parts taken from reference TRBV7-2 and TRBJ2-1, reads GAGVSQSPSNKVTEKGKDVELRCDPISGHTALYWYRQSLGQGLEFLIYFQGNSAPDKSGLPSDRFSAERTGGSVSTLTIQRTQQEDSAVYLCASSLLGQNNEQFFGPGTRLTVL.

This chain uses TRBV7-3 with TRBJ2-5; TRBD1 matches at 7 bases. In germline, CDR1 is SGHTA, CDR2 FQGTGA. Trimming removed 5 bases from V and 1 base from J; junction bases left unmatched: 7. The CDR3 totals 15 residues. The CDR3 DNA follows: TGTGCCAGCAGCCAATGGGGGACAGTCCAAGAGACCCAGTACTTC. As protein: CASSQWGTVQETQYF.

This chain connects TRBV6-5 to TRBJ2-1, with 8 bases fitting TRBD1. Looked up from germline, CDR1 is MNHEY and CDR2 is SVGAGI. V was pared by 4 bases and J by 8 bases, with 7 bases of the junction left unmatched. CDR3 length equals 14 residues. Here the CDR3 reads CASSSTGGWDEQFF. The CDR3 region has the DNA TGTGCCAGCAGTTCTACAGGGGGTTGGGATGAGCAGTTCTTC.